A single T cell receptor (beta chain) is shown here with its context. This record comes from a study of shared T cell receptors in the human thymus. Looked up from germline, CDR1 is SGHRS and CDR2 is YFSETQ. With V trimmed by 3 bases and J by 11 bases, 10 bases remained unmatched. CDR3 length equals 13 residues. Here immunoSEQ multiplex PCR was the method, and the copy in TCRdb shows in-frame clones only, minus some. The sample lists 500,000 to 750,000 clones; around 89% were seen once. The data also belong to a second study, concerning human thymus T cells. From that report: Corrective heart surgery yielded the resections from which the thymus tissue came. Unrelated individuals had highly overlapping thymic repertoires, as reported in related research.

Sequencing input: thymocytes. The chain is built from TRBV5-1 and TRBJ2-5, with 7 bases fitting TRBD1. The receptor's source is a boy less than two years old with a congenital heart defect. CDR3 nucleotide sequence: TGCGCCAGCAGCTCACCGGGACAGTTAGAGCAGTACTTC. Translated, it gives CASSSPGQLEQYF.